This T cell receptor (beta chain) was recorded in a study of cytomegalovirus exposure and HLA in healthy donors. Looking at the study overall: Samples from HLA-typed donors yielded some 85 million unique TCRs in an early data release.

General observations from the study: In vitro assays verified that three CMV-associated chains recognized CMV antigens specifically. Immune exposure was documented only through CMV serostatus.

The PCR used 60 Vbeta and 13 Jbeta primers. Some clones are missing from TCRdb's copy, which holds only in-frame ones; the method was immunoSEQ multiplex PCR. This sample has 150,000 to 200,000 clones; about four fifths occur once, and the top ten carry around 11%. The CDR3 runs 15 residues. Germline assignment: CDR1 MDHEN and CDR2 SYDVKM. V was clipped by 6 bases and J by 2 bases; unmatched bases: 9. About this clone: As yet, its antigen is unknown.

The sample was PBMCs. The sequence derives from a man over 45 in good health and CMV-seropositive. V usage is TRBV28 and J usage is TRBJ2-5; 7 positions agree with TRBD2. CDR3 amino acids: CASSSLAAVQETQYF. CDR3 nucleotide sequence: TGTGCCAGCAGCTCTCTAGCGGCAGTTCAAGAGACCCAGTACTTC.